This TCR beta chain was captured by sequencing in a study of siplizumab effects on memory and regulatory T cells. The repertoire was sequenced with immunoSEQ multiplex PCR; TCRdb's copy has only in-frame clones and lacks some. The table includes roughly 120,000 clones, around 90% detected once. Concerning this clone itself: What it recognizes is unknown.

Points from the study as a whole: Relative to controls at about 28%, mappable alloreactive CD4+ clones exhibited a mean Treg-derived proportion of about 69% with siplizumab.

This clonotype was sampled from a human donor in good health. The sequencing input was CD4+ T cells sorted from blood.

CDR3 in DNA: TGTGCCAGCAGTCCTCCTAGGACAGGGCCGGGAGCTTTCTTT. Encoded protein: CASSPPRTGPGAFF. The chain recombines TRBV25-1 with TRBJ1-1; 8 bases are a match to TRBD1. Trimming removed 5 bases from V and 10 bases from J; junction bases left unmatched: 12. This CDR3 contains 14 residues. Germline V gives CDR1 MGHDK, CDR2 SYGVNS.